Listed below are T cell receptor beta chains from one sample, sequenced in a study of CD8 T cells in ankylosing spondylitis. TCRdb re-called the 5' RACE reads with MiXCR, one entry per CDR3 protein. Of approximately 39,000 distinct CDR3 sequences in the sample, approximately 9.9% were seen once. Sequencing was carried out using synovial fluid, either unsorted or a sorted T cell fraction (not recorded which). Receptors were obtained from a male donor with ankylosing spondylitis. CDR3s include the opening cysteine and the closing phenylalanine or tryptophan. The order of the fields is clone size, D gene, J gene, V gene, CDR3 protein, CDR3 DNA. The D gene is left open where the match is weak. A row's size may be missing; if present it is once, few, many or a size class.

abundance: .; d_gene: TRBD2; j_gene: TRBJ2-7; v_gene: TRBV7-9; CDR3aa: CASSPGLVRAYEQYF; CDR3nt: TGTGCCAGCAGCCCCGGACTAGTGCGGGCCTACGAGCAGTACTTC
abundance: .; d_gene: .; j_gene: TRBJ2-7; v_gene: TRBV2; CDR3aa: CASTPGIGSRLGGWDDEQYF; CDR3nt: TGTGCCAGCACCCCCGGGATAGGTAGTCGACTTGGCGGATGGGATGACGAGCAGTACTTC
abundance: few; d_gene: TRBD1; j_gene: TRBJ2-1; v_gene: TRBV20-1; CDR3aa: CSARRTGRSYNEQFF; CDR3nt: TGCAGTGCTAGGAGGACAGGCCGCTCCTACAATGAGCAGTTCTTC
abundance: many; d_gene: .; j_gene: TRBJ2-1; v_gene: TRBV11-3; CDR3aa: CASSLSGPSVREQFF; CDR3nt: TGTGCCAGCAGCTTATCTGGGCCTTCGGTCCGCGAGCAGTTCTTC
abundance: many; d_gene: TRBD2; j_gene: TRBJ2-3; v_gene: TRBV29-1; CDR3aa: CSVVWAQREGPDTQYF; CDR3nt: TGCAGCGTTGTTTGGGCCCAGCGGGAGGGCCCGGATACGCAGTATTTT
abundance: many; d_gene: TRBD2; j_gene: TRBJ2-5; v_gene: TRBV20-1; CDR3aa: CSARGGLDQETQYF; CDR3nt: TGCAGTGCCCGGGGGGGACTAGACCAAGAGACCCAGTACTTC
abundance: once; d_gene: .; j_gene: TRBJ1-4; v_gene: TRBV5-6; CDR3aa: CASSATGTLGEKLFF; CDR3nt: TGTGCCAGCAGCGCAACCGGGACCTTAGGTGAAAAACTGTTTTTT
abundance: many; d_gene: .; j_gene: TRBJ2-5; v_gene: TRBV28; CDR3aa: CASSLGGSGTQYF; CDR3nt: TGTGCCAGCAGTTTGGGTGGCTCCGGGACCCAGTACTTC
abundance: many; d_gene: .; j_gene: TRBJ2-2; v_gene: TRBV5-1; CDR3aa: CASTILGPRTGELFF; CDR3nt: TGCGCCAGCACCATACTAGGACCCCGCACCGGGGAGCTGTTTTTT
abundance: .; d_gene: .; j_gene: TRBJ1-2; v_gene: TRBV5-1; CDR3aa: CASRKGKQRNGYTF; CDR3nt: TGCGCCAGCAGGAAGGGGAAACAAAGAAATGGCTACACCTTC
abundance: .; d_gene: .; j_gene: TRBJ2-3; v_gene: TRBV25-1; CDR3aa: CASSPQGTDTQYF; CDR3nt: TGTGCCAGCAGTCCTCAAGGGACAGATACGCAGTATTTT
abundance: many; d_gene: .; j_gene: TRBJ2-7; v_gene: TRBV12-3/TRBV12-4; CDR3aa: CASSLSSSYEQYF; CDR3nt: TGTGCCAGCAGTTTATCTAGCTCCTACGAGCAGTACTTC
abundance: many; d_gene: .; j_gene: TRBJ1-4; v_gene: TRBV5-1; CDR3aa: CASGAGDNEKLFF; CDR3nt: TGCGCCAGCGGGGCTGGAGATAATGAAAAACTGTTTTTT
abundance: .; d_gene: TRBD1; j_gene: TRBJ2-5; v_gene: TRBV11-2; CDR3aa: CASSYTGTGRQETQYF; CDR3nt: TGTGCCAGCAGCTACACCGGGACAGGGCGCCAAGAGACCCAGTACTTC
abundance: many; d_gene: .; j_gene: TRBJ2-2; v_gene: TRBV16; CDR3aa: CASSQSKLSGELFF; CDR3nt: TGTGCCAGCAGCCAATCTAAGCTTTCCGGGGAGCTGTTTTTT
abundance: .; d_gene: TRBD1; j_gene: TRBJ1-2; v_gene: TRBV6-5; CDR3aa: CASSLQGARYGYTF; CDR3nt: TGTGCCAGCAGTTTACAGGGGGCGCGGTATGGCTACACCTTC
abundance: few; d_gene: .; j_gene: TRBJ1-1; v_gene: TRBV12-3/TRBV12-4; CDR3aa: CASSETGGYTEAFF; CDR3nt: TGTGCCAGCAGTGAGACTGGGGGGTACACTGAAGCTTTCTTT
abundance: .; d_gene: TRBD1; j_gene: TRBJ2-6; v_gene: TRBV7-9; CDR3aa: CASSQPGGYWANVLTF; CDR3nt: TGTGCCAGCAGCCAGCCAGGGGGCTATTGGGCCAACGTCCTGACTTTC
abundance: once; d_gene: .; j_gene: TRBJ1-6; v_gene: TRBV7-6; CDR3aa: CASSLFEDSPLHF; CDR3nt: TGTGCCAGCAGCTTATTCGAGGATTCACCCCTCCACTTT
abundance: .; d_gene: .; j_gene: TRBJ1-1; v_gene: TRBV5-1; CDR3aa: CASKGGLMNTEAFF; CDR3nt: TGCGCCAGCAAGGGGGGTCTGATGAACACTGAAGCTTTCTTT
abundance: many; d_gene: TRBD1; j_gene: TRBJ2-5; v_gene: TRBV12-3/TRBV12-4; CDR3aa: CACTLGTAQETQYF; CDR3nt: TGTGCCTGCACACTCGGGACAGCCCAAGAGACCCAGTACTTC
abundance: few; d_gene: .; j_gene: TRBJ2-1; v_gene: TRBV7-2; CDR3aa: CASSYPGGREQFF; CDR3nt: TGTGCCAGCAGTTACCCCGGAGGACGGGAGCAGTTCTTC
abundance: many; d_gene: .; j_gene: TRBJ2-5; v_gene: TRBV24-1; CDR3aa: CATSDLLRSAQYF; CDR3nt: TGTGCCACCAGTGATTTGTTGCGGAGCGCGCAGTACTTC
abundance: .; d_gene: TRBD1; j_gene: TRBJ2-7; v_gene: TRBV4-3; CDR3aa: CASSQALTGGSYEQYF; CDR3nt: TGCGCCAGCAGCCAAGCCCTGACAGGGGGTTCCTACGAGCAGTACTTC
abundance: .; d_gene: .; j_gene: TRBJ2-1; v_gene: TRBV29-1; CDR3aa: CSVEASPYNEQFF; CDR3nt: TGCAGCGTTGAGGCCTCACCCTACAATGAGCAGTTCTTC
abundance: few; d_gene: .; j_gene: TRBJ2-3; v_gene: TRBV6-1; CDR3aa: CASANSGWDTQYF; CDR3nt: TGTGCCAGCGCGAACTCGGGTTGGGATACGCAGTATTTT
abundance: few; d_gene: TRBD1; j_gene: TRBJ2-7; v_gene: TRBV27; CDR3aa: CASGPRGIDEQYF; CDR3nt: TGTGCCAGCGGTCCCAGGGGGATTGACGAGCAGTACTTC
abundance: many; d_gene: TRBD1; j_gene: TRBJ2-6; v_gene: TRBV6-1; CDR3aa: CASSGTGGSGANVLTF; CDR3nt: TGTGCCAGCAGTGGGACAGGGGGCTCTGGGGCCAACGTCCTGACTTTC
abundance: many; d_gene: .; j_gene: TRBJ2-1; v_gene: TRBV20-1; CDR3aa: CSASLEGSGHDEQFF; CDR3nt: TGCAGTGCTAGTCTTGAAGGATCGGGTCACGATGAGCAGTTCTTC
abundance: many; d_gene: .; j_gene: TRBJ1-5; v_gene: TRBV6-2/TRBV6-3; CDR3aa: CASVGSGVGQPQHF; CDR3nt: TGTGCCAGCGTTGGCTCGGGAGTTGGACAGCCCCAGCATTTT
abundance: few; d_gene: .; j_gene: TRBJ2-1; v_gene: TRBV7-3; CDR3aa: CASSPTSEPYNEQFF; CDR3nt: TGTGCCAGCAGCCCCACCAGCGAACCATACAATGAGCAGTTCTTC
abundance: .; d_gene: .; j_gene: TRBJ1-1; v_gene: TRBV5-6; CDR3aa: CASSLPGFTEAFF; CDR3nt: TGTGCCAGCAGCTTACCAGGGTTTACTGAAGCTTTCTTT
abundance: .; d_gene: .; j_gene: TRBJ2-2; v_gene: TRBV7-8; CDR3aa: CASSTFREVGELLF; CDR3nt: TGTGCCAGCAGCACCTTCAGGGAGGTCGGGGAGCTGCTTTTT
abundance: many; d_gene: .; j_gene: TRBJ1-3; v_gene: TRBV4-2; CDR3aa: CASSQDRRQGNTIYF; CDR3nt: TGTGCCAGCAGCCAAGATCGGCGGCAAGGAAACACCATATATTTT
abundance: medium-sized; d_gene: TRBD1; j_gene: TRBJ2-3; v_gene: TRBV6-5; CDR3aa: CASSYKTGLPDTQYF; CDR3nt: TGTGCCAGCAGTTATAAGACAGGGTTGCCAGATACGCAGTATTTT
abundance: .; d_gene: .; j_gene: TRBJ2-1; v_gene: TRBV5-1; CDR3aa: CASSSEYEQFF; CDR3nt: TGCGCCAGCAGCAGCGAGTATGAGCAGTTCTTC
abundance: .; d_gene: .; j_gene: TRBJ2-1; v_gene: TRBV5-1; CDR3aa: CASSDGTVNNEQFF; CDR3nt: TGCGCCAGCAGCGACGGGACGGTAAACAATGAGCAGTTCTTC
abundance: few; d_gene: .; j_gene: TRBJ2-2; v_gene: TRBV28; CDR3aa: CASTPGQRITGELFF; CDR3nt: TGTGCCAGCACTCCCGGACAGAGGATTACCGGGGAGCTGTTTTTT
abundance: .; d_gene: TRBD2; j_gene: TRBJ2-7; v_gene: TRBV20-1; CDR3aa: CCARDSVRSGREGPGEQYF; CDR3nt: TGCTGTGCTAGAGATAGTGTCAGGTCGGGGCGGGAGGGCCCGGGCGAGCAGTACTTC
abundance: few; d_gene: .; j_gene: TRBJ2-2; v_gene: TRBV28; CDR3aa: CASTPRRHGELFF; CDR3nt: TGTGCCAGCACCCCCCGGCGGCACGGGGAGCTGTTTTTT